The 32 T cell receptor beta chains below come from one sample, sequenced in a study of cytomegalovirus exposure and HLA in healthy donors. This PCR relied on a set of 60 Vbeta primers and 13 Jbeta primers. Using immunoSEQ multiplex PCR, the repertoire was profiled, and TCRdb retains in-frame clones only, with some absent. The repertoire holds some 120,000 clones, with less than 20% as singletons. Sequencing used PBMCs. The source of these receptors is a woman in her late teens or twenties in good health and CMV-seronegative.

This clone was counted only a few times. The chain recombines TRBV2 with TRBJ2-7; TRBD1 might be the D (6 bases). V lost 6 bases and J 5 bases, leaving 20 bases between the germline ends. The CDR3 totals 15 residues. From germline, CDR1 is SNHLY and CDR2 FYNNEI. DNA for the CDR3: TGTGCCAGCAGGGGTGTTGGACAGCCCTGGGACGAGCAGTACTTC. Encoded protein: CASRGVGQPWDEQYF. The full variable domain, its missing parts supplied by reference TRBV2 and TRBJ2-7, is EPEVTQTPSHQVTQMGQEVILRCVPISNHLYFYWYRQILGQKVEFLVSFYNNEISEKSEIFDDQFSVERPDGSNFTLKIRSTKLEDSAMYFCASRGVGQPWDEQYFGPGTRLTVT.

This clone has only one observation. The chain links TRBV11-3 to TRBJ2-5; D might be TRBD2 (5 bases). Trimming stripped 4 bases from V and 0 bases from J, with 9 bases between. Germline CDR1 SGHNT, CDR2 YENEEA. The CDR3 runs 14 residues. CDR3 in amino acids: CASSSRGYQETQYF. The CDR3 nucleotides read TGTGCCAGCAGCTCAAGAGGGTACCAAGAGACCCAGTACTTC.

The chain recombines TRBV15 with TRBJ2-5; unclear D gene. Germline CDR1 and CDR2: LNHNV and YYDKDF (reference sequence). The CDR3 runs to 13 residues. V dropped 0 bases and J dropped 3 bases, with 5 bases sitting between them. The chain's CDR3 is CATSRDAEETQYF. CDR3 nucleotides: TGTGCCACCAGCAGAGATGCGGAAGAGACCCAGTACTTC.

The chain links TRBV5-6 to TRBJ1-1; a possible D gene is TRBD1 (5 bases). Germline loops: CDR1 SGHDT, CDR2 YYEEEE. Trimming took off 3 bases at V and 5 bases at J, with 14 bases between the two ends. The CDR3 runs 14 residues. The CDR3 DNA is TGTGCCAGCAGCTGGGGGGGGGTGGGTACTGAAGCTTTCTTT. Translating it yields CASSWGGVGTEAFF.

The chain couples TRBV11-2 to TRBJ1-2; 7 bases match TRBD1. After removal of 4 bases from V and 7 bases from J, the junction contained 3 bases not matched to a gene. The V gene's germline CDR1 is SGHAT and CDR2 FQNNGV. The CDR3 extends over 12 amino acids. CDR3 loop: CASSSQGFGYTF. The CDR3 coding sequence is TGTGCCAGCAGCTCACAGGGGTTTGGCTACACCTTC.

This clone occurred a few times. In nucleotides, the CDR3 is TGTGCCAGCAGCTTAGGCCTAGCTACCGGGGAGCTGTTTTTT. Translation gives CASSLGLATGELFF. The chain recombines TRBV7-6 with TRBJ2-2, with D possibly TRBD2 on 5 matching bases. CDR1 and CDR2 (germline): SGHVS, FNYEAQ. V lost 1 base and J 5 bases, leaving 8 bases between the germline ends. The CDR3 consists of 14 residues.

In this sample, this clone turned up a few times. The V and J genes are TRBV18 and TRBJ1-2, with D possibly being TRBD1 (5 bases). The V gene lost 2 bases and the J gene lost 12 bases, with 16 bases spanning the gap. Per germline, CDR1 KGHSH and CDR2 LQKENI. CDR3 size: 13 residues. The CDR3, as DNA: TGTGCCAGCTCACCAATTGTTGCAGGGTCCCACACCTTC. Residues: CASSPIVAGSHTF. Full variable domain (rest looked up from reference TRBV18 and TRBJ1-2): NAGVMQNPRHLVRRRGQEARLRCSPMKGHSHVYWYRQLPEEGLKFMVYLQKENIIDESGMPKERFSAEFPKEGPSILRIQQVVRGDSAAYFCASSPIVAGSHTFGSGTRLTVV.

The V gene is TRBV2, the J gene TRBJ2-6; 8 bases are a match to TRBD2. This CDR3 comprises 17 residues. Per the germline V gene, CDR1 is SNHLY and CDR2 is FYNNEI. With 0 bases clipped from V and 4 bases from J, the junction kept 5 bases outside the gene matches. This chain's CDR3 is CASSEARGARGANVLTF. As DNA, the CDR3 is TGTGCCAGCAGTGAAGCGCGGGGGGCAAGAGGGGCCAACGTCCTGACTTTC.

This clone appeared a few times. V gene TRBV4-2 combines with J gene TRBJ2-1; maybe TRBD2 (7 bases). Germline values: CDR1 LGHNA, CDR2 YNFKEQ. V lost 1 base to trimming and J lost 1 base, with 14 bases between them. There are 17 residues in the CDR3. CDR3 DNA sequence: TGTGCCAGCAGCCAAGTAACGGGGGGCCTGTCCTACAATGAGCAGTTCTTC. It encodes CASSQVTGGLSYNEQFF.

The chain carries TRBV30 and TRBJ2-1; TRBD2 is a possible D gene (6 bases). The V end was cut by 4 bases, the J end by 8 bases, with 18 bases between. The CDR3 is 14 amino acids. Germline V gene data show CDR1 as GTSNPN and CDR2 as SVGIG (reference sequence). In nucleotides, the CDR3 is TGTGCCTGGAATATATTCGGCGGGGTCCATGAGCAGTTCTTC. It translates to CAWNIFGGVHEQFF.

The J gene is TRBJ2-3, the V gene TRBV7-2; possibly TRBD1 for D (5 bases). V was clipped by 1 base and J by 0 bases, with 11 bases between them. CDR3 length: 16 amino acids. Germline V gene lookup returns CDR1 SGHTA and CDR2 FQGNSA. CDR3 sequence (DNA): TGTGCCAGCAGCTTAGGGGGCGGAGCTAGCACAGATACGCAGTATTTT. It yields the protein CASSLGGGASTDTQYF.

V usage is TRBV28 and J usage is TRBJ1-2, with D hard to call. The germline V and J ends were trimmed by 7 bases and 5 bases, with 26 bases remaining between them. Germline V gives CDR1 MDHEN, CDR2 SYDVKM. This CDR3 comprises 17 residues. CDR3 region: CASTHPSGEGGPYGYTF. CDR3 DNA sequence: TGTGCCAGCACCCACCCTAGCGGAGAGGGAGGACCATATGGCTACACCTTC.

The chain uses TRBV5-1 and TRBJ1-4; 8 bases agree with TRBD1. The CDR3 contains 16 residues. V lost 4 bases and J lost 0; bases outside the gene matches: 5. CDR1 and CDR2 (germline): SGHRS, YFSETQ. The CDR3 sequence is CASSPKTGATNEKLFF. The CDR3 nucleotides read TGCGCCAGCAGCCCGAAGACAGGGGCAACTAATGAAAAACTGTTTTTT.

There are a few counts of this clone. The CDR3 DNA reads as TGTGCCAGCAGCCCCTGGGGGAGGGGTGGCGATGAGCAGTTCTTC. As protein: CASSPWGRGGDEQFF. The chain is built from TRBV7-2 and TRBJ2-1; TRBD2 matches 7 bases. V trimming: 5 bases; J trimming: 8 bases; junction bases outside the gene matches: 12. The CDR3 extends over 15 amino acids. CDR1 is SGHTA and CDR2 is FQGNSA in the germline V gene.

This chain connects TRBV6-5 to TRBJ2-5; D ambiguous. CDR3 length equals 12 residues. CDR1 and CDR2 (germline): MNHEY, SVGAGI. Trimming took 4 bases from V and 7 from J, leaving 10 bases between them. The CDR3 nucleotides are TGTGCCAGCAGTTCCCTCCCCGGGACCCAGTACTTC. It specifies CASSSLPGTQYF.

The chain links TRBV2 to TRBJ2-1; 9 bases match TRBD1. Trimming at V came to 3 bases and at J to 7 bases, leaving 7 bases not matched to a gene. The CDR3 covers 15 residues. CDR1 SNHLY and CDR2 FYNNEI come from the germline V gene. The CDR3 here is CASSEPGGQGNEQFF. The CDR3 region has the DNA TGTGCCAGCAGTGAGCCTGGAGGACAGGGGAATGAGCAGTTCTTC.

The chain joins TRBV28 to TRBJ2-7; tentatively, D is TRBD2 (5 bases). This CDR3 has 13 residues. V was clipped by 7 bases and J by 4 bases, with 14 bases between them. Germline CDR1 MDHEN, CDR2 SYDVKM. CDR3 residues: CASMPGYGYEQYF. CDR3 sequence (DNA): TGTGCCAGCATGCCGGGGTACGGGTACGAGCAGTACTTC.

J is TRBJ2-5 and V is TRBV11-1; D is unresolved. The V gene's germline CDR1 is SGHAT and CDR2 FQDESV (reference sequence). The CDR3 has 12 amino acids. V was cut by 7 bases and J by 5 bases, with 11 bases left in between. The CDR3 sequence is CASTLAGETQYF. The CDR3 DNA sequence: TGTGCCAGCACCCTGGCCGGGGAGACCCAGTACTTC.

The rearrangement joins TRBV6-8 to TRBJ2-3; 12 bases align to TRBD2. CDR1 is MNHGY, CDR2 SAAAGT, per germline. Losses at the gene ends were 2 bases for V and 4 bases for J; bases not matched to a gene: 10. The CDR3 loop spans 18 amino acids. This CDR3 reads CASSYPSGTSGPSDTQYF. CDR3 nucleotides: TGTGCCAGCAGTTACCCGTCAGGGACTAGCGGGCCATCAGATACGCAGTATTTT.

This clone has just a few counts. The chain employs TRBV5-1 and TRBJ2-3; 7 bases line up with TRBD1. CDR1 is SGHRS and CDR2 is YFSETQ in the germline V gene. This CDR3 spans 16 amino acids. Germline trimming cut 4 bases from V and 2 bases from J; bases unmatched to any gene: 10. This chain's CDR3 is CASSSRQGKDTDTQYF. CDR3 nucleotides: TGCGCCAGCAGCAGCAGACAGGGAAAGGACACAGATACGCAGTATTTT.

The genes are TRBV5-1 and TRBJ2-2, with a possible D match to TRBD2 (5 bases). The CDR3 has 14 residues. V was pared by 0 bases and J by 6 bases, with 9 bases between. Germline V gene data show CDR1 as SGHRS and CDR2 as YFSETQ. CDR3 sequence: CASSLGRVAGELFF. The CDR3 coding sequence is TGCGCCAGCAGCTTGGGGCGGGTCGCCGGGGAGCTGTTTTTT.

This sequence joins TRBV6-4 and TRBJ2-3, with a tentative D call TRBD1 (6 bases). The CDR3 is 14 amino acids. Germline CDR1 is MRHNA and CDR2 is SNTAGT. V lost 2 bases, J lost 1 base, and 7 bases lay in between. The CDR3 region has the DNA TGTGCCAGCAGTGACAAGGGGGGCACAGATACGCAGTATTTT. It is translated as CASSDKGGTDTQYF.

The chain uses TRBV6-6 and TRBJ2-5; 7 nucleotides align to TRBD2. The length of the CDR3 is 13 residues. CDR1 is MNHNY and CDR2 is SVGAGI in the germline V gene (reference sequence). The J segment lost 7 bases and the V segment lost 6 bases, leaving 8 bases of the junction unmatched. This CDR3 reads CASRKLAVGTQYF. The CDR3 bases are TGTGCCAGCAGGAAGCTAGCGGTCGGGACCCAGTACTTC.

This clone was detected a few times. The J gene is TRBJ1-1, the V gene TRBV30; D perhaps matches TRBD1 (5 bases). Germline V gene lookup returns CDR1 GTSNPN and CDR2 SVGIG (reference sequence). Trimming took off 3 bases at V and 3 bases at J, with 11 bases between the two ends. The CDR3 consists of 13 residues. The CDR3 bases are TGTGCCTGGAGGGGGGGTTTGGACACTGAAGCTTTCTTT. Protein sequence: CAWRGGLDTEAFF.

The J gene is TRBJ1-5, the V gene TRBV5-8; unclear D gene. V was cut by 4 bases and J by 3 bases, with 14 bases left in between. The CDR3 is 15 residues long. CDR1 is SGHTS, CDR2 YDEGEE, per germline. CDR3 DNA: TGTGCCAGCAGCCGAGGGTCTAACTACAATCAGCCCCAGCATTTT. Amino acid sequence: CASSRGSNYNQPQHF.

This clone has just a few counts. The rearrangement uses TRBV28 and TRBJ2-1; D remains unclear. This CDR3 comprises 15 residues. Per germline, CDR1 MDHEN and CDR2 SYDVKM. The germline V and J ends were trimmed by 5 bases and 2 bases, with 13 bases remaining between them. This chain's CDR3 is CASSPSYIAYNEQFF. DNA for the CDR3: TGTGCCAGCAGTCCCTCTTATATCGCCTACAATGAGCAGTTCTTC.

This clone turned up a few times. The chain has TRBV7-9 and TRBJ2-7; no reliable D call. Looked up from germline, CDR1 is SEHNR and CDR2 is FQNEAQ (reference sequence). Deletions cut 4 bases from V and 7 bases from J, with 14 bases between. The CDR3 contains 13 residues. The CDR3 bases are TGTGCCAGCAGCTCTAACACGGGTTGGGAGCAGTACTTC. Its translation is CASSSNTGWEQYF.

The gene calls are TRBV29-1 and TRBJ2-1; no clear D. The germline CDR1 and CDR2 sequences are SQVTM and ANQGSEA. V was shortened by 4 bases and J by 2 bases, with 12 bases between the two germline ends. The CDR3 runs 14 residues. CDR3 sequence reads: CSVAKDSPYNEQFF. CDR3 DNA sequence: TGCAGCGTTGCCAAGGATAGCCCCTACAATGAGCAGTTCTTC.

This clone was seen a few times. The chain is built from TRBV5-6 and TRBJ2-1; tentatively, D is TRBD1 (6 bases). Germline CDR1 SGHDT, CDR2 YYEEEE. This CDR3 contains 16 residues. V dropped 3 bases and J dropped 2 bases, with 15 bases sitting between them. The CDR3 is CASSYSGQPPYNEQFF. In DNA, the CDR3 is TGTGCCAGCAGCTACTCCGGACAGCCCCCCTACAATGAGCAGTTCTTC.

This clone was counted between two and nine times. The chain has TRBV5-1 and TRBJ1-3, with 8 bases aligning to TRBD1. The CDR3 is 14 residues long. Germline CDR1 is SGHRS and CDR2 is YFSETQ. The junction had 8 bases not matched to a gene; V was cut back by 4 bases and J by 8 bases. CDR3 region: CASSPGQGWDTIYF. CDR3 in DNA: TGCGCCAGCAGCCCCGGACAGGGTTGGGACACCATATATTTT.

This clone turned up a few times. The chain employs TRBV10-3 and TRBJ1-1; tentatively, D is TRBD1 (6 bases). V shed 3 bases and J shed 4 bases, with 9 bases lying between them. Germline-derived CDR1 and CDR2 are ENHRY and SYGVKD. The CDR3 contains 13 residues. CDR3 in amino acids: CAISERGFTEAFF. For the CDR3, the DNA is TGTGCCATCAGTGAAAGGGGGTTCACTGAAGCTTTCTTT.

This clone was seen more than once but under ten times. V gene TRBV5-4 combines with J gene TRBJ2-3; 9 bases are a match to TRBD1. The V gene's germline CDR1 is SGHNT and CDR2 YYREEE (reference sequence). Germline trimming cut 0 bases from V and 5 bases from J; bases unmatched to any gene: 13. The CDR3 is made up of 18 amino acids. CDR3 sequence (DNA): TGTGCCAGCAGCTTGGGCCCTATCGGGACAGGGTATGGAGATACGCAGTATTTT. It codes for CASSLGPIGTGYGDTQYF.